The 25 T cell receptor beta chains below come from one sample, sequenced in a study of control samples from healthy donors and cancer patients. The table came from immunoSEQ multiplex PCR; TCRdb's copy has only in-frame clones and leaves some out. The sample records fewer than 200,000 clones, 90% being singletons. Sequenced sample: blood. The receptors shown here come from a woman aged 50 to 60 in good health.

The rearrangement uses TRBV15 and TRBJ2-4; D possibly corresponds to TRBD1 (6 bases). V lost 9 bases to trimming and J lost 3 bases, with 12 bases between them. This CDR3 contains 13 residues. CDR1 and CDR2 from the germline V gene are LNHNV and YYDKDF (reference sequence). CDR3 amino acids: CATKGVGKNIQYF. CDR3 sequence (DNA): TGTGCCACGAAGGGGGTTGGCAAAAACATTCAGTACTTC.

V and J are TRBV5-1 and TRBJ1-1; no clear D. Germline lookup yields CDR1 SGHRS and CDR2 YFSETQ. V was trimmed by 0 bases and J by 1 base, leaving 4 bases between them. The CDR3 sequence is 13 residues long. CDR3 DNA sequence: TGCGCCAGCAGCTTGGATTGGAACACTGAAGCTTTCTTT. Protein: CASSLDWNTEAFF.

The J gene is TRBJ1-1, the V gene TRBV7-8; D not certain. This CDR3 has 17 residues. Per germline, CDR1 SGHVS and CDR2 FQNEAQ. V was pared by 2 bases and J by 1 base, with 17 bases between. The chain's CDR3 is CASSLNFRGRANTEAFF. As DNA, the CDR3 is TGTGCCAGCAGCTTAAACTTCCGTGGCAGAGCGAACACTGAAGCTTTCTTT.

The CDR3 loop is CASSADRETDTQYF. The CDR3 coding sequence is TGTGCCAGCAGCGCTGACAGGGAAACAGATACGCAGTATTTT. This rearrangement joins TRBV9 to TRBJ2-3; TRBD1 aligns across 7 bases. The ends lost 3 bases at V and 3 bases at J; junction bases unmatched: 4. CDR3 length: 14 residues. The V gene's germline CDR1 is SGDLS and CDR2 YYNGEE.

The chain recombines TRBV10-1 with TRBJ2-6, with D possibly TRBD2 on 6 matching bases. CDR3 length: 15 residues. Germline loops: CDR1 WNHNN, CDR2 SYGVQD (reference sequence). The CDR3 loop reads CGGWWEVYGANVLTF. The CDR3 DNA follows: TGCGGTGGGTGGTGGGAGGTGTATGGGGCCAACGTCCTGACTTTC.

The chain carries TRBV27 and TRBJ1-3; D is uncertain. The CDR3 has 13 residues. The germline V and J ends were trimmed by 0 bases and 4 bases, with 4 bases remaining between them. Germline values: CDR1 MNHEY, CDR2 SMNVEV (reference sequence). The CDR3 protein is CASSLSGGNTIYF. The CDR3 DNA reads as TGTGCCAGCAGTTTATCGGGGGGAAACACCATATATTTT.

The rearrangement uses TRBV20-1 and TRBJ2-1; D is ambiguous. V dropped 1 base and J dropped 12 bases, with 10 bases sitting between them. The CDR3 covers 11 residues. Germline V CDR1 and CDR2: DFQATT, SNEGSKA (reference sequence). The CDR3 is CSARAGGVQFF. The CDR3 nucleotides are TGCAGTGCTAGAGCGGGTGGCGTGCAGTTCTTC.

V is TRBV28 and J is TRBJ1-1; D is perhaps TRBD1 (5 bases). Looked up from germline, CDR1 is MDHEN and CDR2 is SYDVKM. V shed 6 bases and J shed 1 base, with 12 bases lying between them. CDR3 length equals 14 residues. The CDR3 coding sequence is TGTGCCAGCAGCCTGGGACGGCAGAACACTGAAGCTTTCTTT. Residues: CASSLGRQNTEAFF.

This clone was detected only a few times. The chain joins TRBV7-2 to TRBJ1-1, with D perhaps matching TRBD1 (5 bases). V was pared by 3 bases and J by 1 base, with 9 bases between. Germline CDR1 SGHTA, CDR2 FQGNSA. CDR3 length: 14 amino acids. CDR3 region: CASSFAGGNTEAFF. The CDR3 DNA follows: TGTGCCAGCAGCTTCGCGGGGGGGAACACTGAAGCTTTCTTT. The full variable domain, with the rest looked up from reference TRBV7-2 and TRBJ1-1, is GAGVSQSPSNKVTEKGKDVELRCDPISGHTALYWYRQSLGQGLEFLIYFQGNSAPDKSGLPSDRFSAERTGGSVSTLTIQRTQQEDSAVYLCASSFAGGNTEAFFGQGTRLTVV.

This CDR3 reads CASSVTPNTEAFF. CDR3 coding DNA: TGTGCCAGCAGCGTAACGCCGAACACTGAAGCTTTCTTT. The J gene is TRBJ1-1, the V gene TRBV9; no reliable D call. Germline values: CDR1 SGDLS, CDR2 YYNGEE. The CDR3 extends over 13 amino acids. The V gene lost 1 base and the J gene lost 1 base, with 5 bases spanning the gap.

The chain combines TRBV11-3 with TRBJ2-7; D remains ambiguous. The length of the CDR3 is 14 residues. Trimming removed 2 bases at V and 2 bases at J, with 10 bases between. From germline, CDR1 is SGHNT and CDR2 YENEEA. CDR3 region: CASSLSSATYEQYF. The CDR3 region has the DNA TGTGCCAGCAGCTTATCCAGTGCAACCTACGAGCAGTACTTC.

This rearrangement joins TRBV7-9 to TRBJ2-1; a weak D match, TRBD2 (6 bases). Germline lookup yields CDR1 SEHNR and CDR2 FQNEAQ (reference sequence). This CDR3 is built from 16 residues. V was cut by 8 bases and J by 4 bases, with 21 bases left in between. The CDR3 reads CASSHLVSGLYNEQFF. CDR3 DNA sequence: TGTGCCAGCTCCCACTTGGTCAGCGGGCTTTACAATGAGCAGTTCTTC.

This chain uses TRBV24-1 with TRBJ1-1; 11 bases fit TRBD1. Germline loops: CDR1 KGHDR, CDR2 SFDVKD. This CDR3 spans 15 amino acids. Trimming removed 3 bases from V and 3 bases from J; junction bases left unmatched: 2. The DNA of the CDR3 is TGTGCCACCAGTGATCTGGGACAGGGGGACACTGAAGCTTTCTTT. This codes for CATSDLGQGDTEAFF.

A single count supports this clone. The chain links TRBV27 to TRBJ1-1, with D perhaps TRBD1 (6 bases). CDR3 length equals 15 residues. Germline CDR1 reads MNHEY; CDR2 reads SMNVEV (reference sequence). With 7 bases removed from V and 5 bases from J, the gap between germline ends came to 20 bases. CDR3 DNA sequence: TGTGCCAGCAATTCCGGTGGCTGGGGGGCGACTGAAGCTTTCTTT. As protein: CASNSGGWGATEAFF.

This chain links TRBV9 with TRBJ2-3; 7 bases line up with TRBD2. The germline V gene has CDR1 SGDLS and CDR2 YYNGEE. The CDR3 loop spans 14 amino acids. V lost 2 bases to trimming and J lost 5 bases; unmatched junction nucleotides: 5. Written as DNA, the CDR3 is TGTGCCAGCAGCGTCGGACTAGTGGGAGATACGCAGTATTTT. Its protein product is CASSVGLVGDTQYF.

The sample holds one count of this clone. V is TRBV21-1 and J is TRBJ1-5. TRBV21-1 is deemed a pseudogene. The CDR3 has 16 residues. CDR3 residues: CASSKGRAPSNQPQHF. DNA of the CDR3: TGTGCCAGCAGCAAAGGCCGTGCCCCAAGCAATCAGCCCCAGCATTTT.

The genes are TRBV7-8 and TRBJ2-7; D is perhaps TRBD1 or TRBD2 (5 bases each). The germline CDR1 and CDR2 sequences are SGHVS and FQNEAQ. V was trimmed by 1 base and J by 6 bases, leaving 10 bases between them. The CDR3 totals 13 residues. The CDR3 DNA sequence: TGTGCCAGCAGCTTAGGGGGGACCACCGAGCAGTACTTC. Translating gives CASSLGGTTEQYF.

Written as DNA, the CDR3 is TGTGCCAGCAGTCCCGGGACTAGCGGCATTCAGTACTTC. This gives the protein CASSPGTSGIQYF. The chain is built from TRBV2 and TRBJ2-4; 11 nucleotides line up with TRBD2. The V segment lost 5 bases and the J segment 9 bases; nucleotides outside the gene matches: 3. The V gene's germline CDR1 is SNHLY and CDR2 FYNNEI. This CDR3 contains 13 residues.

The chain joins TRBV5-1 to TRBJ2-1; TRBD2 matches at 7 bases. The germline V gene has CDR1 SGHRS and CDR2 YFSETQ. V shed 0 bases and J 10 bases; nucleotides not matched to a gene: 1. The CDR3 has 12 amino acids. The DNA for the CDR3 is TGCGCCAGCAGCTTGGGGGAGGGGGAGCAGTTCTTC. It yields the protein CASSLGEGEQFF.

The genes are TRBV14 and TRBJ2-2, with 10 bases lining up with TRBD2. The CDR3 is 18 residues long. Germline V lookup: CDR1 SGHDN, CDR2 FVKESK. After removal of 1 base from V and 2 bases from J, the junction contained 7 bases not matched to a gene. In DNA form, the CDR3 reads TGTGCCAGCAGCCAAGGGCCTGGACTAGCGGTCAACACCGGGGAGCTGTTTTTT. Amino acids: CASSQGPGLAVNTGELFF.

This clone was detected many times. V and J are TRBV27 and TRBJ1-5; TRBD1 agrees at 9 bases. The J segment lost 7 bases and the V segment lost 2 bases, leaving 3 bases of the junction unmatched. Looked up from germline, CDR1 is MNHEY and CDR2 is SMNVEV (reference sequence). The CDR3 extends over 14 amino acids. The CDR3 nucleotides read TGTGCCAGCAGTTTACGGACAGGGGCACAGCCCCAGCATTTT. It encodes CASSLRTGAQPQHF.

This chain joins TRBV30 and TRBJ1-2; D uncertain. Germline V gene lookup returns CDR1 GTSNPN and CDR2 SVGIG (reference sequence). Deletions cut 8 bases from V and 0 bases from J, with 7 bases between. This CDR3 has 11 amino acids. The CDR3 region is CARMANYGYTF. The DNA of the CDR3 is TGTGCCCGGATGGCTAACTATGGCTACACCTTC.

The V gene is TRBV5-1, the J gene TRBJ2-5, with 7 bases that match TRBD2. Germline values: CDR1 SGHRS, CDR2 YFSETQ. The CDR3 contains 18 residues. Germline trimming cut 2 bases from V and 4 bases from J; bases unmatched to any gene: 17. CDR3 sequence reads: CASSLAGQRGGSGETQYF. The CDR3 nucleotides read TGCGCCAGCAGCTTAGCTGGCCAGCGGGGAGGCTCAGGAGAGACCCAGTACTTC.

In its sample, this clone was seen once. The chain couples TRBV18 to TRBJ1-2, with 10 bases fitting TRBD1. Germline-derived CDR1 and CDR2 are KGHSH and LQKENI. The CDR3 consists of 14 residues. With 3 bases clipped from V and 8 bases from J, the junction kept 6 bases outside the gene matches. The CDR3 DNA reads as TGTGCCAGCTCACCCCCCGGGACAGGGGTGGGCTACACCTTC. Translating gives CASSPPGTGVGYTF.

This chain uses TRBV28 with TRBJ1-5, with D unresolved. Trimming stripped 6 bases from V and 7 bases from J, with 1 base between. CDR1 is MDHEN and CDR2 is SYDVKM in the germline V gene. The CDR3 totals 9 residues. CDR3 region: CASSQPQHF. CDR3 in DNA: TGTGCCAGCAGCCAGCCCCAGCATTTT.